Each of the 20 T cell receptor beta chains below was sequenced from the same sample in a study of cytomegalovirus exposure and HLA in healthy donors. PCR employed 60 Vbeta and 13 Jbeta primers. Data came from immunoSEQ multiplex PCR; TCRdb stores just in-frame clones and leaves some out. The sample includes around 140,000 clones. What was sequenced was PBMCs. The source is a woman under 30 in good health and CMV-seronegative.

This sequence joins TRBV27 and TRBJ1-6; D call uncertain. V lost 2 bases, J lost 0 bases, and 14 bases lay in between. Germline CDR1 and CDR2: MNHEY and SMNVEV (reference sequence). The length of the CDR3 is 18 residues. CDR3 nucleotide sequence: TGTGCCAGCAGTTTAGGCAGGTCTCGAAGCTCCTATAATTCACCCCTCCACTTT. Its protein product is CASSLGRSRSSYNSPLHF.

This chain joins TRBV7-2 and TRBJ2-7; 7 bases line up with TRBD2. Trimming at V came to 2 bases and at J to 3 bases, leaving 10 bases not matched to a gene. This CDR3 contains 16 residues. Germline V gene lookup returns CDR1 SGHTA and CDR2 FQGNSA. In DNA, the CDR3 is TGTGCCAGCAGCTTAATTTGGGGGGGTCACCACTACGAGCAGTACTTC. Its protein product is CASSLIWGGHHYEQYF.

The chain carries TRBV7-2 and TRBJ2-2; unclear D gene. The CDR3 loop spans 13 amino acids. The V and J ends lost 5 bases and 1 base respectively, with 5 bases between them. Germline V lookup: CDR1 SGHTA, CDR2 FQGNSA. DNA of the CDR3: TGTGCCAGCAGCCGGAGGAACACCGGGGAGCTGTTTTTT. It is translated as CASSRRNTGELFF.

V gene TRBV10-1 combines with J gene TRBJ2-3; D might be TRBD1 (6 bases). The ends were cut back, 5 bases at V and 6 bases at J, with 12 bases in the middle. CDR3 length: 13 residues. The V gene's germline CDR1 is WNHNN and CDR2 SYGVQD (reference sequence). This CDR3 is CASSKFTGDTQYF. In DNA form, the CDR3 reads TGCGCCAGCAGTAAATTTACAGGGGATACGCAGTATTTT.

The chain's CDR3 is CAWSRTSGNTDTQYF. In DNA, the CDR3 is TGTGCCTGGAGTCGGACTAGCGGGAACACAGATACGCAGTATTTT. V usage is TRBV30 and J usage is TRBJ2-3; 12 positions agree with TRBD2. Losses at the gene ends were 2 bases for V and 2 bases for J; bases not matched to a gene: 2. The CDR3 is 15 residues long. Germline assignment: CDR1 GTSNPN and CDR2 SVGIG (reference sequence).

The gene calls are TRBV29-1 and TRBJ2-3; TRBD2 agrees at 12 bases. CDR1 SQVTM and CDR2 ANQGSEA come from the germline V gene. V lost 7 bases to trimming and J lost 4 bases; unmatched junction nucleotides: 9. The CDR3 runs to 15 residues. In nucleotides, the CDR3 is TGCAGCGCCACACTACTAGCGGGAGGTCCAGATACGCAGTATTTT. Translating gives CSATLLAGGPDTQYF.

V is TRBV5-1 and J is TRBJ2-1; D gene uncertain. The CDR3 spans 16 residues. CDR1 and CDR2 (germline): SGHRS, YFSETQ. Trimming removed 0 bases from V and 0 bases from J, with 10 bases in between. CDR3 loop: CASSLDGSASYNEQFF. The CDR3 DNA reads as TGCGCCAGCAGCTTGGATGGTAGTGCCTCCTACAATGAGCAGTTCTTC.

This rearrangement joins TRBV5-1 to TRBJ2-1, with TRBD1 matching over 11 bases. The germline CDR1 and CDR2 sequences are SGHRS and YFSETQ. The CDR3 spans 15 residues. The V and J ends lost 2 bases and 8 bases, in that order; junction bases with no gene match: 6. The CDR3 loop is CASSLSGQGADEQFF. CDR3 nucleotide sequence: TGCGCCAGCAGCTTAAGCGGACAGGGGGCTGATGAGCAGTTCTTC.

The chain links TRBV7-2 to TRBJ2-3; 9 positions match TRBD1. V dropped 5 bases and J dropped 4; count of bases not matched to a gene: 4. The CDR3 has 14 amino acids. Per germline, CDR1 SGHTA and CDR2 FQGNSA. The DNA of the CDR3 is TGTGCCAGCAGCACGGGACAGGGTCCAGATACGCAGTATTTT. This translates into CASSTGQGPDTQYF.

J is TRBJ2-1 and V is TRBV18; D may be TRBD1 (6 bases). Trimming left V 9 bases short and J 0 bases short, with 18 bases between. The germline V gene has CDR1 KGHSH and CDR2 LQKENI. CDR3 size: 16 residues. The CDR3 DNA sequence: TGTGCCAGTCGGGACAATGAGGGTAGCTCCTACAATGAGCAGTTCTTC. This encodes CASRDNEGSSYNEQFF.

This chain connects TRBV4-2 to TRBJ2-2; D remains ambiguous. The V gene's germline CDR1 is LGHNA and CDR2 YNFKEQ. Trimming stripped 0 bases from V and 1 base from J, with 3 bases between. CDR3 size: 14 residues. In DNA form, the CDR3 reads TGTGCCAGCAGCCAAGATCAGAACACCGGGGAGCTGTTTTTT. This gives the protein CASSQDQNTGELFF.

The rearrangement links TRBV13 to TRBJ2-7, with 9 bases that match TRBD2. The CDR3 spans 18 residues. V lost 2 bases and J lost 5; bases outside the gene matches: 16. CDR1 and CDR2 from the germline V gene are PRHDT and FYEKMQ (reference sequence). The CDR3 coding sequence is TGTGCCAGCAGCTTAAGGGGCCAACTTAGCGGGAGTGGAGACGAGCAGTACTTC. Its protein is CASSLRGQLSGSGDEQYF. Full variable domain (outside the CDR3, taken from reference TRBV13 and TRBJ2-7): AAGVIQSPRHLIKEKRETATLKCYPIPRHDTVYWYQQGPGQDPQFLISFYEKMQSDKGSIPDRFSAQQFSDYHSELNMSSLELGDSALYFCASSLRGQLSGSGDEQYFGPGTRLTVT.

This rearrangement joins TRBV5-1 to TRBJ1-1, with 9 bases matching TRBD1. The CDR3 is 13 residues long. Germline V gives CDR1 SGHRS, CDR2 YFSETQ. J was trimmed by 7 bases and V by 0 bases; bases with no gene match: 1. CDR3 in amino acids: CASSLGQGVEAFF. The CDR3 DNA reads TGCGCCAGCAGCTTGGGACAGGGGGTTGAAGCTTTCTTT.

CDR3 loop: CASSQVPGTYEQYV. CDR3 DNA: TGCGCCAGCAGCCAAGTTCCGGGTACCTACGAGCAGTACGTC. The V call is TRBV4-1, the J call TRBJ2-7, with unresolved D. Germline CDR1 reads MGHRA; CDR2 reads YSYEKL. This CDR3 region has 14 residues. V was pared by 1 base and J by 2 bases, with 9 bases between.

This chain uses TRBV29-1 with TRBJ2-7; weak D call: TRBD1 (6 bases). Germline loops: CDR1 SQVTM, CDR2 ANQGSEA. This CDR3 is 13 amino acids long. V was clipped by 3 bases and J by 2 bases, with 11 bases between them. The CDR3 loop reads CSVDSDSTYEQYF. DNA of the CDR3: TGCAGCGTTGATTCGGACAGCACCTACGAGCAGTACTTC.

The rearrangement links TRBV5-1 to TRBJ1-1; TRBD1 matches at 7 bases. Germline lookup yields CDR1 SGHRS and CDR2 YFSETQ. The CDR3 totals 13 residues. V trimming: 3 bases; J trimming: 5 bases; junction bases outside the gene matches: 4. The CDR3, as DNA: TGCGCCAGCAGCTATGACAGGGAAACTGAAGCTTTCTTT. Its protein product is CASSYDRETEAFF.

The chain employs TRBV2 and TRBJ1-1; 8 positions agree with TRBD1. The CDR3 has 13 residues. J gave up 5 bases and V 7 bases, and 6 bases lay outside the gene matches. Germline assignment: CDR1 SNHLY and CDR2 FYNNEI. The CDR3 sequence: CASKPGGYTEAFF. CDR3 coding DNA: TGTGCCAGCAAACCAGGGGGCTATACTGAAGCTTTCTTT.

This chain connects TRBV6-5 to TRBJ2-1, with D unresolved. The V end was cut by 6 bases, the J end by 2 bases, with 14 bases between. The length of the CDR3 is 15 residues. The germline CDR1 and CDR2 sequences are MNHEY and SVGAGI. This chain's CDR3 is CASRYADAAYNEQFF. The CDR3 DNA reads TGTGCCAGCAGATATGCCGATGCAGCCTACAATGAGCAGTTCTTC.

The CDR3, as DNA: TGTGCCAGCAGAGAGAAAACTAGCGGGAGGGTTGAGCAGTTCTTC. Translation: CASREKTSGRVEQFF. The chain couples TRBV2 to TRBJ2-1, with 13 bases fitting TRBD2. Per germline, CDR1 SNHLY and CDR2 FYNNEI. V lost 6 bases, J lost 9 bases, and 8 bases stayed unmatched. The CDR3 contains 15 residues.

The gene calls are TRBV6-1 and TRBJ2-2, with a tentative D call TRBD2 (6 bases). CDR3 length: 14 amino acids. With 6 bases removed from V and 3 bases from J, the gap between germline ends came to 11 bases. The germline V gene has CDR1 MNHNS and CDR2 SASEGT. CDR3 in amino acids: CASRGGTDTGELFF. The CDR3 region has the DNA TGTGCCAGCAGAGGAGGGACGGACACCGGGGAGCTGTTTTTT.